This T cell receptor (beta chain) was observed in a study of blood T cell repertoires in COVID-19. Looking at the study overall: The samples span acute and convalescent COVID-19 from the United States, Italy and Spain. PBMCs, B-cell-depleted T cells, or T cells were the source of the cDNA or gDNA that made up the material.

V was pared by 6 bases and J by 3 bases, with 15 bases of the junction left unmatched. The CDR3 loop spans 17 amino acids. The germline gives CDR1 SGHAT, CDR2 FQNNGV. Original data processing: Amplified reference gene primers provided the basis for estimating nucleated cell counts. Measured with immunoSEQ multiplex PCR; TCRdb has only the in-frame clones, and not every one. D and trimming were read from the DNA, whereas the V and J calls and clone size are those reported in that table. The sample lists about 190,000 clones, 78% occurring once. V usage is TRBV11-2 and J usage is TRBJ1-1; 8 bases match TRBD1. The TCR was taken from a woman older than 75 with active or convalescent COVID-19. Sequencing was carried out using peripheral blood. CDR3 sequence reads: CASRPAHGQGKDTEAFF. DNA for the CDR3: TGTGCCAGCAGGCCCGCCCACGGACAGGGTAAAGACACTGAAGCTTTCTTT.